Listed here are 20 T cell receptor beta chains from one sample, sequenced in a study of identical twins. TCRdb independently ran MiXCR on the 5' RACE reads; one entry per CDR3 protein. The data show about 700,000 distinct CDR3 sequences, roughly 6% seen once. Sequenced sample: naive T cells sorted from blood. The receptor set was obtained from a young man in good health.

This clonotype showed up just a few times. The V and J genes are TRBV14 and TRBJ2-3; D uncertain. Germline values: CDR1 SGHDN, CDR2 FVKESK. The V end lost 4 bases, the J end lost 6 bases, and 8 bases lay between the germline ends. CDR3 length: 12 residues. As DNA, the CDR3 is TGTGCCAGCAGCCCCTTGAGGGATACGCAGTATTTT. Translated: CASSPLRDTQYF.

This clonotype was found a few times. V gene TRBV9 combines with J gene TRBJ2-1; D may be TRBD2 (6 bases). From germline, CDR1 is SGDLS and CDR2 YYNGEE. V gave up 3 bases and J gave up 10 bases, with 20 bases separating them. The CDR3 is made up of 15 amino acids. The DNA for the CDR3 is TGTGCCAGCAGCGCCTCCGGGACTGTCATTGGCGAGCAGTTCTTC. As protein: CASSASGTVIGEQFF.

This chain joins TRBV4-1 and TRBJ2-5; D is undetermined. The germline gives CDR1 MGHRA, CDR2 YSYEKL. The CDR3 consists of 13 residues. The V end was cut by 1 base, the J end by 5 bases, with 8 bases between. CDR3 sequence: CASSQVRSETQYF. The CDR3 DNA reads as TGCGCCAGCAGCCAAGTCAGGTCGGAGACCCAGTACTTC.

The chain uses TRBV15 and TRBJ2-5; the D is unclear. Germline CDR1 LNHNV, CDR2 YYDKDF (reference sequence). CDR3 length: 15 amino acids. V dropped 2 bases and J dropped 0 bases, with 10 bases sitting between them. Written as DNA, the CDR3 is TGTGCCACCAGCAGACCCACGGAGTACCAAGAGACCCAGTACTTC. Translated, it gives CATSRPTEYQETQYF.

This clonotype was detected only a few times. V gene TRBV7-9 combines with J gene TRBJ2-1; 8 bases are shared with TRBD2. The ends lost 0 bases at V and 8 bases at J; junction bases unmatched: 9. Germline lookup yields CDR1 SEHNR and CDR2 FQNEAQ (reference sequence). The CDR3 sequence is 16 residues long. CDR3 in DNA: TGTGCCAGCAGCTTAGCGCCAGCGGGAGTCTCGGATGAGCAGTTCTTC. Translated: CASSLAPAGVSDEQFF.

This clonotype was seen only a few times. The chain combines TRBV29-1 with TRBJ2-1; tentative D call: TRBD1 (5 bases). The CDR3 loop spans 13 amino acids. V shed 7 bases and J shed 1 base, with 11 bases lying between them. CDR1 is SQVTM and CDR2 is ANQGSEA in the germline V gene. This CDR3 is CSAGKSSYNEQFF. The CDR3 coding sequence is TGCAGCGCAGGGAAGTCGTCCTACAATGAGCAGTTCTTC.

The chain joins TRBV5-1 to TRBJ2-3, with 12 bases lining up with TRBD2. The length of the CDR3 is 18 residues. Trimming took 1 base from V and 2 from J; bases not matched to a gene: 8. The V gene's germline CDR1 is SGHRS and CDR2 YFSETQ. The CDR3 DNA follows: TGCGCCAGCAGCTTGTTTGGACTAGCGGGAAGTCTCACAGATACGCAGTATTTT. This gives the protein CASSLFGLAGSLTDTQYF. Full variable domain (missing parts from reference TRBV5-1 and TRBJ2-3): KAGVTQTPRYLIKTRGQQVTLSCSPISGHRSVSWYQQTPGQGLQFLFEYFSETQRNKGNFPGRFSGRQFSNSRSEMNVSTLELGDSALYLCASSLFGLAGSLTDTQYFGPGTRLTVL.

This clonotype occurred many times. The gene calls are TRBV7-8 and TRBJ2-5; 7 nucleotides line up with TRBD1. The CDR3 runs 16 residues. The ends lost 5 bases at V and 5 bases at J; junction bases unmatched: 14. From germline, CDR1 is SGHVS and CDR2 FQNEAQ. DNA for the CDR3: TGTGCCAGCAGCACCCGGGACAGTGCGTTCGGGGAGACCCAGTACTTC. This translates into CASSTRDSAFGETQYF. Full variable domain (outside the CDR3, taken from reference TRBV7-8 and TRBJ2-5): GAGVSQSPRYKVAKRGQDVALRCDPISGHVSLFWYQQALGQGPEFLTYFQNEAQLDKSGLPSDRFFAERPEGSVSTLKIQRTQQEDSAVYLCASSTRDSAFGETQYFGPGTRLLVL.

The chain uses TRBV6-1 and TRBJ2-1, with 13 bases matching TRBD2. This CDR3 spans 17 amino acids. Germline CDR1 MNHNS, CDR2 SASEGT. J was trimmed by 0 bases and V by 4 bases; bases with no gene match: 3. The CDR3 nucleotides read TGTGCCAGCAGTGGACTAGCGGGAGGCCGCTCCTACAATGAGCAGTTCTTC. As protein: CASSGLAGGRSYNEQFF.

V usage is TRBV4-3 and J usage is TRBJ2-5, with D perhaps TRBD2 (6 bases). Germline-derived CDR1 and CDR2 are LGHNA and YSLEER. V lost 1 base and J lost 1, with 10 bases in between. CDR3 length equals 15 residues. CDR3 DNA sequence: TGCGCCAGCAGCCAAGTTCTCGGGAGCCAAGAGACCCAGTACTTC. Translating gives CASSQVLGSQETQYF.

This clonotype was recorded a few times. The chain's CDR3 is CASREGGHTEAFF. CDR3 coding DNA: TGTGCCAGCAGGGAGGGGGGGCACACTGAAGCTTTCTTT. The chain uses TRBV11-2 and TRBJ1-1; possibly TRBD1 for D (6 bases). Trimming removed 6 bases from V and 3 bases from J, with 11 bases in between. Germline assignment: CDR1 SGHAT and CDR2 FQNNGV. The CDR3 has 13 residues.

The chain uses TRBV19 and TRBJ2-7; D gene ambiguous. The CDR3 has 14 residues. V dropped 4 bases and J dropped 2 bases, with 12 bases sitting between them. Germline V gene data show CDR1 as LNHDA and CDR2 as SQIVND (reference sequence). The CDR3 bases are TGTGCCAGTAGTAGTCTCGCCACCCCCTACGAGCAGTACGTC. This encodes CASSSLATPYEQYV.

This clonotype was seen a few times. The V call is TRBV6-1, the J call TRBJ1-3, with D possibly being TRBD1 (5 bases). The CDR3 extends over 16 amino acids. From germline, CDR1 is MNHNS and CDR2 SASEGT. The V gene lost 6 bases and the J gene lost 0 bases, with 15 bases spanning the gap. CDR3 sequence reads: CASRGRGHLSGNTIYF. Here the CDR3 DNA reads TGTGCCAGCAGGGGACGCGGACATCTCTCTGGAAACACCATATATTTT.

The rearrangement links TRBV2 to TRBJ2-7; a possible D gene is TRBD1 (6 bases). Trimming took 6 bases from V and 2 from J, leaving 14 bases between them. Germline-derived CDR1 and CDR2 are SNHLY and FYNNEI. The CDR3 spans 14 residues. CDR3 nucleotides: TGTGCCAGCAGGGTCGACACAGGGCCCTACGAGCAGTACTTC. Protein: CASRVDTGPYEQYF.

This clonotype was recorded many times. CDR3 nucleotide sequence: TGTGCCAGCAGCTTAGTTAGGCAATATGAGCAGTTCTTC. This encodes CASSLVRQYEQFF. The V call is TRBV7-9, the J call TRBJ2-1, with D unclear. The CDR3 is 13 amino acids. V lost 1 base to trimming and J lost 8 bases, with 9 bases between them. In germline, CDR1 is SEHNR, CDR2 FQNEAQ (reference sequence).

This clonotype showed up many times. The rearrangement links TRBV20-1 to TRBJ2-5; D perhaps matches TRBD2 (5 bases). Germline CDR1 is DFQATT and CDR2 is SNEGSKA (reference sequence). V lost 6 bases and J lost 1, with 12 bases in between. CDR3 length equals 13 residues. The CDR3 sequence: CSAVLVVQETQYF. In DNA form, the CDR3 reads TGCAGTGCGGTACTAGTGGTCCAAGAGACCCAGTACTTC.

The chain has TRBV6-2 or TRBV6-3 and TRBJ2-1, with no clear D. The ends were cut back, 6 bases at V and 8 bases at J, with 20 bases in the middle. Germline assignment: CDR1 MNHEY and CDR2 SVGEGT. This CDR3 has 15 residues. The CDR3 is CASSLGLGEADEQFF. In DNA form, the CDR3 reads TGTGCCAGCAGCCTAGGGCTGGGTGAGGCCGATGAGCAGTTCTTC.

The chain links TRBV7-9 to TRBJ2-3, with D possibly being TRBD1 or TRBD2 (5 bases each). This CDR3 contains 16 residues. Germline CDR1 reads SEHNR; CDR2 reads FQNEAQ (reference sequence). Deletions cut 4 bases from V and 1 base from J, with 15 bases between. The DNA for the CDR3 is TGTGCCAGCAGCTCGCAAAGGGACGCGCGCACAGATACGCAGTATTTT. Amino acids: CASSSQRDARTDTQYF.

This clonotype showed up many times. The rearrangement links TRBV12-3 or TRBV12-4 to TRBJ2-5; the D call may be TRBD1 or TRBD2 (5 bases each). CDR3 length: 13 amino acids. The V gene lost 8 bases and the J gene lost 1 base, with 11 bases spanning the gap. The DNA for the CDR3 is TGTGCCAGCCTGGGACCCGTCCAAGAGACCCAGTACTTC. It is translated as CASLGPVQETQYF.

This chain links TRBV5-1 with TRBJ2-7, with 9 bases lining up with TRBD1. The germline V gene encodes CDR1 SGHRS and CDR2 YFSETQ. The CDR3 is made up of 13 amino acids. The CDR3 bases are TGCGCCAGCAGCCCGACAGGGGGTTACGATCAGTACGTC. Translating it yields CASSPTGGYDQYV.